Shown below are 25 T cell receptor beta chains from a single sample sequenced in a study of cytomegalovirus exposure and HLA in healthy donors (dated by TCRdb to the late 2010s). Libraries were made using the immunoSEQ multiplex PCR assay. The multiplex PCR relied on a mix of 60 forward primers for TCR Vbeta segments and 13 reverse primers for TCR Jbeta segments. The source is immuneACCESS, and TCRdb retained only in-frame sequences with V and J called. Part of the clones is not carried over; for the studies checked, unresolved V genes explain less than half of this, and the remainder is unexplained. The sample's records list some 82,000 clones. Together, the top ten hold approximately 1.1% of the sample. Source material: PBMCs. These receptors were taken from a woman in her 30s in good health and CMV-seronegative.

The chain has TRBV6-6 and TRBJ1-1; no reliable D call. There are 14 residues in the CDR3. Germline assignment: CDR1 MNHNY and CDR2 SVGAGI (reference sequence). The ends were cut back, 2 bases at V and 2 bases at J, with 9 bases in the middle. The DNA of the CDR3 is TGTGCCAGCAGTTACCGGGGATCTAACACTGAAGCTTTCTTT. It codes for CASSYRGSNTEAFF.

The rearrangement joins TRBV5-5 to TRBJ1-1; unclear D gene. The CDR3 totals 14 residues. Germline lookup yields CDR1 SGHKS and CDR2 YYEKEE (reference sequence). V lost 0 bases and J 1 base, leaving 7 bases between the germline ends. CDR3: CASSLGSRNTEAFF. The CDR3 region has the DNA TGTGCCAGCAGCTTGGGGAGCCGGAACACTGAAGCTTTCTTT.

In DNA, the CDR3 is TGTGCCAGCTCACCGAAGACGGGCACTGAAGCTTTCTTT. It encodes CASSPKTGTEAFF. The V gene is TRBV18, the J gene TRBJ1-1; D not resolved. Germline CDR1 and CDR2: KGHSH and LQKENI. V lost 3 bases, J lost 4 bases, and 9 bases lay in between. The CDR3 has 13 residues. Drawing the rest from reference TRBV18 and TRBJ1-1, the complete variable domain is NAGVMQNPRHLVRRRGQEARLRCSPMKGHSHVYWYRQLPEEGLKFMVYLQKENIIDESGMPKERFSAEFPKEGPSILRIQQVVRGDSAAYFCASSPKTGTEAFFGQGTRLTVV.

For the CDR3, the DNA is TGTGCCAGCAGCTTAGATACAGGGGTTAGCGGGGCCCCCTACGAGCAGTACTTC. Encoded protein: CASSLDTGVSGAPYEQYF. V and J are TRBV11-2 and TRBJ2-7; TRBD2 might be the D (8 bases). The germline CDR1 and CDR2 sequences are SGHAT and FQNNGV. Trimming removed 0 bases from V and 2 bases from J, with 20 bases in between. This CDR3 is built from 18 residues. Full variable domain (remainder filled in from reference TRBV11-2 and TRBJ2-7): EAGVAQSPRYKIIEKRQSVAFWCNPISGHATLYWYQQILGQGPKLLIQFQNNGVVDDSQLPKDRFSAERLKGVDSTLKIQPAKLEDSAVYLCASSLDTGVSGAPYEQYFGPGTRLTVT.

The gene calls are TRBV7-6 and TRBJ1-4, with 8 bases lining up with TRBD1. The germline CDR1 and CDR2 sequences are SGHVS and FNYEAQ. The CDR3 loop spans 15 amino acids. V gave up 0 bases and J gave up 8 bases; unmatched junction bases: 5. The CDR3 sequence is CASSLATGVGEKLFF. The CDR3 DNA reads TGTGCCAGCAGCTTAGCGACAGGGGTTGGGGAAAAACTGTTTTTT.

The chain is built from TRBV4-1 and TRBJ2-1; D is unclear. Germline CDR1 MGHRA, CDR2 YSYEKL. The ends were cut back, 5 bases at V and 5 bases at J, with 13 bases in the middle. This CDR3 comprises 14 residues. This CDR3 is CASSDYGLDNEQFF. CDR3 bases: TGCGCCAGCAGCGATTACGGGTTGGACAATGAGCAGTTCTTC.

The chain combines TRBV30 with TRBJ2-2; D perhaps matches TRBD2 (7 bases). The CDR3 is 15 residues long. Germline V gives CDR1 GTSNPN, CDR2 SVGIG (reference sequence). Trimming shortened V by 4 bases and J by 4 bases, and 16 bases separated the two germline ends. CDR3: CAWTRKGEGTGELFF. The CDR3 nucleotides are TGTGCCTGGACCCGAAAGGGGGAGGGCACCGGGGAGCTGTTTTTT.

The chain links TRBV2 to TRBJ1-1; a possible D gene is TRBD1 (6 bases). Trimming took 2 bases from V and 5 from J, leaving 12 bases between them. Germline values: CDR1 SNHLY, CDR2 FYNNEI. This CDR3 has 14 residues. The CDR3 nucleotides read TGTGCCAGCAGTGAACAGGGGCTTCAGACTGAAGCTTTCTTT. This sequence encodes CASSEQGLQTEAFF.

The CDR3 DNA reads as TGTGCCAGCAGCCCGCGGGGGGGGCGAATGTCCAACTATGGCTACACCTTC. This gives the protein CASSPRGGRMSNYGYTF. The V call is TRBV13, the J call TRBJ1-2, with D possibly being TRBD1 (6 bases). CDR1 and CDR2 (germline): PRHDT, FYEKMQ (reference sequence). The CDR3 spans 17 residues. Deletions cut 5 bases from V and 2 bases from J, with 21 bases between.

The V and J genes are TRBV5-1 and TRBJ2-5; TRBD2 agrees at 8 bases. The CDR3 has 15 residues. With V trimmed by 4 bases and J by 2 bases, 7 bases remained unmatched. Per the germline V gene, CDR1 is SGHRS and CDR2 is YFSETQ. The CDR3 DNA reads TGCGCCAGCAGCCTGTCGGGAGGGAGGCAAGAGACCCAGTACTTC. It translates to CASSLSGGRQETQYF.

The chain combines TRBV10-2 with TRBJ1-1, with TRBD1 as a possible D gene (6 bases). This CDR3 has 15 amino acids. Germline CDR1 is WSHSY and CDR2 is SAAADI. Trimming took 6 bases from V and 0 from J, leaving 14 bases between them. CDR3 sequence (DNA): TGCGCCAGCAGGGGGAGGGGGGTCATGAACACTGAAGCTTTCTTT. As protein: CASRGRGVMNTEAFF.

This chain joins TRBV19 and TRBJ1-6, with D hard to call. Trimming pared 3 bases from V and 5 bases from J, leaving 5 bases between. The germline V gene encodes CDR1 LNHDA and CDR2 SQIVND (reference sequence). The CDR3 spans 13 residues. CDR3 in amino acids: CASSITDNSPLHF. CDR3 bases: TGTGCCAGTAGTATTACAGATAATTCACCCCTCCACTTT.

Regarding this clone: Germline is not matched at one junction end, which may reflect a read error. The chain is built from TRBV11-2 and TRBJ1-1; D perhaps matches TRBD1 (5 bases). The CDR3 is 13 residues long. Germline CDR1 reads SGHAT; CDR2 reads FQNNGV. In DNA, the CDR3 is TGTGCCAGCAGTTTAGGGGCGGGCACTGAAGCTTTCTTT. This encodes CASSLGAGTEAFF.

This chain links TRBV7-8 with TRBJ2-7; 13 positions match TRBD2. Germline loops: CDR1 SGHVS, CDR2 FQNEAQ. J was trimmed by 4 bases and V by 5 bases; bases with no gene match: 5. CDR3 length: 15 residues. CDR3 sequence (DNA): TGTGCCAGCAGCCCCGGGACTAGCGGGATATACGAGCAGTACTTC. Translating it yields CASSPGTSGIYEQYF.

In nucleotides, the CDR3 is TGTGCCAGCAGTTTCACAGGGGGCTCCCCTGAAGCTTTCTTT. Amino acids: CASSFTGGSPEAFF. The rearrangement links TRBV27 to TRBJ1-1, with 9 bases aligning to TRBD1. J gave up 6 bases and V 3 bases, and 5 bases lay outside the gene matches. Germline V gene lookup returns CDR1 MNHEY and CDR2 SMNVEV (reference sequence). This CDR3 comprises 14 residues.

The CDR3 region is CASSDQGAVGYTF. The CDR3 nucleotides read TGTGCCAGCAGTGATCAGGGGGCGGTTGGCTACACCTTC. The J gene is TRBJ1-2, the V gene TRBV6-1; 8 positions match TRBD1. This CDR3 is built from 13 residues. The V gene's germline CDR1 is MNHNS and CDR2 SASEGT. Germline trimming cut 3 bases from V and 7 bases from J; bases unmatched to any gene: 4.

The V call is TRBV28, the J call TRBJ2-7; TRBD2 is a possible D gene (5 bases). Germline-derived CDR1 and CDR2 are MDHEN and SYDVKM. Trimming left V 5 bases short and J 1 base short, with 15 bases between. The CDR3 has 15 amino acids. CDR3 protein: CASSGGLIRSYEQYF. The CDR3 DNA sequence: TGTGCCAGCAGTGGAGGACTTATTAGGTCCTACGAGCAGTACTTC. The variable domain in full, with the rest retrieved from reference TRBV28 and TRBJ2-7, is DVKVTQSSRYLVKRTGEKVFLECVQDMDHENMFWYRQDPGLGLRLIYFSYDVKMKEKGDIPEGYSVSREKKERFSLILESASTNQTSMYLCASSGGLIRSYEQYFGPGTRLTVT.

The chain carries TRBV7-9 and TRBJ2-3, with 7 positions matching TRBD2. The junction had 8 bases not matched to a gene; V was cut back by 2 bases and J by 0 bases. Germline V lookup: CDR1 SEHNR, CDR2 FQNEAQ (reference sequence). The CDR3 contains 17 residues. The CDR3 DNA reads TGTGCCAGCAGCTTAAGTCCTAGCGGCGGTAGCACAGATACGCAGTATTTT. The encoded protein is CASSLSPSGGSTDTQYF.

The chain links TRBV5-1 to TRBJ2-1; no reliable D call. The V gene's germline CDR1 is SGHRS and CDR2 YFSETQ. Between the trimmed V and J ends, which lost 4 bases and 6 bases, there was a span of 14 bases. The CDR3 has 14 amino acids. The CDR3 loop is CASSLEQKRNEQFF. The CDR3 bases are TGCGCCAGCAGCCTGGAACAGAAACGCAATGAGCAGTTCTTC.

CDR3 bases: TGTGCCAGCTCACCCCCTGACACTAACTATGGCTACACCTTC. This codes for CASSPPDTNYGYTF. The J gene is TRBJ1-2, the V gene TRBV18; unclear D gene. Germline V lookup: CDR1 KGHSH, CDR2 LQKENI. With 3 bases removed from V and 0 bases from J, the gap between germline ends came to 8 bases. This CDR3 has 14 residues.

This chain uses TRBV5-1 with TRBJ1-1; tentatively, D is TRBD1 (5 bases). Germline CDR1 is SGHRS and CDR2 is YFSETQ. This CDR3 comprises 14 residues. Trimming took 4 bases from V and 3 from J, leaving 13 bases between them. CDR3 loop: CASSTGRVDTEAFF. The CDR3 bases are TGCGCCAGCAGCACCGGCAGGGTGGACACTGAAGCTTTCTTT.

The chain uses TRBV6-5 and TRBJ1-2; D possibly corresponds to TRBD1 (5 bases). Germline loops: CDR1 MNHEY, CDR2 SVGAGI. The V end was cut by 4 bases, the J end by 1 base, with 10 bases between. CDR3 length equals 14 residues. The CDR3 DNA reads TGTGCCAGCAGTTCCCGTCAGGGTAACTATGGCTACACCTTC. It yields the protein CASSSRQGNYGYTF.

The chain joins TRBV12-5 to TRBJ2-4, with 7 bases that match TRBD1. Germline assignment: CDR1 LGHNT and CDR2 FRNRAP. This CDR3 has 15 amino acids. With V trimmed by 6 bases and J by 9 bases, 14 bases remained unmatched. The CDR3 region has the DNA TGTGCTAGTGGCTCCGACAGGGTAGGGATTAGCATTCAGTACTTC. Protein sequence: CASGSDRVGISIQYF.

V usage is TRBV2 and J usage is TRBJ1-4, with 10 bases identical to TRBD1. J was trimmed by 9 bases and V by 4 bases; bases with no gene match: 5. Germline V lookup: CDR1 SNHLY, CDR2 FYNNEI. The CDR3 has 14 residues. DNA for the CDR3: TGTGCCAGCAGTGTAGACAGGGGGCGTCAAAAACTGTTTTTT. It codes for CASSVDRGRQKLFF.

This chain joins TRBV6-5 and TRBJ1-1; possible D gene TRBD1, 6 bases. CDR3 length: 11 amino acids. V was shortened by 5 bases and J by 9 bases, with 10 bases between the two germline ends. CDR1 and CDR2 from the germline V gene are MNHEY and SVGAGI. The CDR3 coding sequence is TGTGCCAGCAGTACGACAGGCCAAGCTTTCTTT. Translation gives CASSTTGQAFF.